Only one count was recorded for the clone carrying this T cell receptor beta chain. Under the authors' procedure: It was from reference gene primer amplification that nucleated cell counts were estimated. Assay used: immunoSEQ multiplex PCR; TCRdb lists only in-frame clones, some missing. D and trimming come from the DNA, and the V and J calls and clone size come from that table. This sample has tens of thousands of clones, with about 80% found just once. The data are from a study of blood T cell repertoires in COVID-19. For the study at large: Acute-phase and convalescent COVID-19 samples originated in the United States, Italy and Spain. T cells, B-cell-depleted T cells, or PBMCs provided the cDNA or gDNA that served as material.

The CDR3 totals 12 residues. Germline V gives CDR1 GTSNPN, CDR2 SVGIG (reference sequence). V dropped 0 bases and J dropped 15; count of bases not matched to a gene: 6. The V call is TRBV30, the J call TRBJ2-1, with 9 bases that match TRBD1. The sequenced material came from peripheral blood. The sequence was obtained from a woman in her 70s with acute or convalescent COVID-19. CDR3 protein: CAWSVPGQGPFF. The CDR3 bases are TGTGCCTGGAGTGTACCGGGACAGGGTCCGTTCTTC. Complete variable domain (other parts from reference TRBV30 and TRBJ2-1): SQTIHQWPATLVQPVGSPLSLECTVEGTSNPNLYWYRQAAGRGLQLLFYSVGIGQISSEVPQNLSASRPQDRQFILSSKKLLLSDSGFYLCAWSVPGQGPFFGPGTRLTVL.